This T cell receptor (beta chain) originates from a study of identical twins. Whole-study results and caveats: Out-of-frame alpha sequences common to twins exhibited a surplus of low generation probability.

MiXCR, run by TCRdb on the 5' RACE reads, gives a single entry per CDR3 protein. This table holds around 240,000 distinct CDR3 sequences, about 10% found once. This clonotype was detected only a few times. Its antigen is still unknown. Healthy Caucasians supplied all donations. The germline gives CDR1 SGHAT, CDR2 FQNNGV. The CDR3 covers 14 residues. With V trimmed by 0 bases and J by 5 bases, 2 bases remained unmatched. The clonotype comes from a man aged 50-59 years in good health. The sample consisted of memory T cells sorted from blood. V and J are TRBV11-2 and TRBJ1-2, with 8 nucleotides matching TRBD1. In DNA, the CDR3 is TGTGCCAGCAGCTTAGACCGGACAGGGTATGGCTACACCTTC. Residues: CASSLDRTGYGYTF.